One sample yielded the 24 T cell receptor beta chains listed below, sequenced in a study of CD8+CD57+ T cells in acquired aplastic anemia. The template used for profiling TCR beta VDJ and CDR3 was genomic DNA. MiXCR, run by TCRdb on the reads, gives a single entry per CDR3 protein. The sample shows 150,000 or so distinct CDR3 sequences, about 48% of them seen only once. Patients chosen for sequencing had CD8+CD57+ cells that had expanded, as shown by flow cytometry. The specimen sequenced was sorted CD4+, CD8+, or CD8+CD57+ T cells (not recorded which) from PBMCs. The receptors here all came from a human donor with aplastic anemia.

This clonotype was detected ten times or more. The rearrangement links TRBV5-6 to TRBJ1-2; 7 bases align to TRBD1. Germline V gene sequence: CDR1 SGHDT, CDR2 YYEEEE. The CDR3 sequence is 14 residues long. J was trimmed by 4 bases and V by 4 bases; bases with no gene match: 7. CDR3 nucleotides: TGTGCCAGCAGCCCCGGGACAGTCGGCTATGGCTACACCTTC. Amino acid sequence: CASSPGTVGYGYTF. Looking up the rest from reference TRBV5-6 and TRBJ1-2 gives the full variable domain: DAGVTQSPTHLIKTRGQQVTLRCSPKSGHDTVSWYQQALGQGPQFIFQYYEEEERQRGNFPDRFSGHQFPNYSSELNVNALLLGDSALYLCASSPGTVGYGYTFGSGTRLTVV.

The CDR3 protein is CASSLGRDETQYF. DNA for the CDR3: TGTGCCAGCAGCTTAGGGCGCGATGAGACCCAGTACTTC. This chain uses TRBV7-2 with TRBJ2-5, with unresolved D. The CDR3 covers 13 residues. Germline CDR1 reads SGHTA; CDR2 reads FQGNSA. V was trimmed by 1 base and J by 5 bases, leaving 8 bases between them.

V and J are TRBV10-3 and TRBJ1-1, with 9 nucleotides matching TRBD1. Germline loops: CDR1 ENHRY, CDR2 SYGVKD. CDR3 size: 14 residues. The junction had 8 bases not matched to a gene; V was cut back by 6 bases and J by 6 bases. CDR3: CAISPGTGLSEAFF. DNA for the CDR3: TGTGCCATCAGCCCCGGGACAGGGCTGTCTGAAGCTTTCTTT.

This clonotype was observed at least ten times. The rearrangement joins TRBV19 to TRBJ1-2, with D unclear. Between the trimmed V and J ends, which lost 9 bases and 5 bases, there was a span of 25 bases. The CDR3 consists of 16 residues. Germline lookup yields CDR1 LNHDA and CDR2 SQIVND (reference sequence). The CDR3: CASLPMYKSVVYGYTF. CDR3 in DNA: TGTGCCAGCCTCCCGATGTATAAGTCGGTGGTATATGGCTACACCTTC.

In its sample, this clonotype was seen once. Just one base apart from a much larger clone, this may be a read error. The chain couples TRBV12-3 or TRBV12-4 to TRBJ1-1; D gene ambiguous. The CDR3 consists of 12 residues. The CDR3 DNA follows: TGTGCCAACAGTCTGGAGTGGGGTGAAGCTTTCTTT. Its protein is CANSLEWGEAFF.

The chain has TRBV2 and TRBJ1-2; D might be TRBD1 (5 bases). The CDR3 spans 13 residues. The germline V and J ends were trimmed by 7 bases and 8 bases, with 17 bases remaining between them. Germline V gene sequence: CDR1 SNHLY, CDR2 FYNNEI. CDR3 nucleotide sequence: TGTGCCAGCACCCCCGGGGAGGGGCGGGGCTACACCTTC. Encoded protein: CASTPGEGRGYTF.

V and J are TRBV20-1 and TRBJ2-7, with D perhaps TRBD1 (6 bases). V was cut by 0 bases and J by 2 bases, with 11 bases left in between. The CDR3 is 14 residues long. Germline values: CDR1 DFQATT, CDR2 SNEGSKA (reference sequence). CDR3 sequence: CSAREGPGAYEQYF. DNA of the CDR3: TGCAGTGCTAGAGAGGGTCCAGGGGCCTACGAGCAGTACTTC.

The chain joins TRBV19 to TRBJ2-3, with 7 bases aligning to TRBD1. The CDR3 sequence is 14 residues long. Per the germline V gene, CDR1 is LNHDA and CDR2 is SQIVND (reference sequence). V trimming: 7 bases; J trimming: 4 bases; junction bases outside the gene matches: 8. DNA of the CDR3: TGTGCCAGTAAGGACAGGCGACTTCCAGATACGCAGTATTTT. This codes for CASKDRRLPDTQYF.

This clonotype was seen at least ten times. This chain connects TRBV24-1 to TRBJ1-2, with D unresolved. The V gene lost 4 bases and the J gene lost 3 bases, with 8 bases spanning the gap. CDR3 size: 13 residues. The V gene's germline CDR1 is KGHDR and CDR2 SFDVKD. The CDR3 protein is CATSESDYYGYTF. CDR3 in DNA: TGTGCCACCAGTGAATCAGATTACTATGGCTACACCTTC.

The V gene is TRBV10-3, the J gene TRBJ1-5; no clear D. V was pared by 4 bases and J by 0 bases, with 10 bases between. The CDR3 has 15 amino acids. Per germline, CDR1 ENHRY and CDR2 SYGVKD. The CDR3 nucleotides read TGTGCCATCAGTGGGACGGCAGATAGCAATCAGCCCCAGCATTTT. Its protein is CAISGTADSNQPQHF.

This clonotype has only a few counts. The chain is built from TRBV30 and TRBJ2-3; tentatively, D is TRBD1 or TRBD2 (5 bases each). Germline V lookup: CDR1 GTSNPN, CDR2 SVGIG (reference sequence). The CDR3 covers 14 residues. V lost 0 bases to trimming and J lost 8 bases, with 15 bases between them. The CDR3 loop reads CAWSVGSIGATQYF. As DNA, the CDR3 is TGTGCCTGGAGTGTGGGCTCCATCGGGGCTACGCAGTATTTT.

This clonotype was observed many times. V and J are TRBV6-5 and TRBJ2-1, with 7 bases matching TRBD1. CDR1 MNHEY and CDR2 SVGAGI come from the germline V gene. The trim removed 6 bases at V and 7 bases at J, leaving 9 bases unmatched. This CDR3 has 14 amino acids. This CDR3 is CASSSGTEGNEQFF. The DNA of the CDR3 is TGTGCCAGCAGCTCCGGGACAGAGGGGAATGAGCAGTTCTTC.

The sample holds many counts of this clonotype. This sequence joins TRBV7-6 and TRBJ1-1; 7 positions match TRBD1. Germline CDR1 reads SGHVS; CDR2 reads FNYEAQ. The CDR3 consists of 16 residues. The junction had 14 bases not matched to a gene; V was cut back by 5 bases and J by 5 bases. The CDR3 sequence: CASSPGQAGLRTEAFF. The DNA of the CDR3 is TGTGCCAGCAGCCCTGGACAGGCGGGCCTAAGGACTGAAGCTTTCTTT.

This clonotype showed up just a few times. The rearrangement uses TRBV2 and TRBJ2-2; 8 bases agree with TRBD1. This CDR3 spans 14 amino acids. The trim removed 9 bases at V and 10 bases at J, leaving 13 bases unmatched. CDR1 SNHLY and CDR2 FYNNEI come from the germline V gene. The CDR3 DNA reads as TGTGCCAGTTCGGACAGGGATGTTTCCCCGGAGCTGTTTTTT. Protein: CASSDRDVSPELFF.

This clonotype occurred a few times. This chain links TRBV30 with TRBJ1-1; a possible D gene is TRBD1 (5 bases). This CDR3 has 14 amino acids. Per the germline V gene, CDR1 is GTSNPN and CDR2 is SVGIG (reference sequence). V was shortened by 3 bases and J by 0 bases, with 11 bases between the two germline ends. The CDR3 nucleotides are TGTGCCTGGAGCTATGGACAAGTGAACACTGAAGCTTTCTTT. This sequence encodes CAWSYGQVNTEAFF.

This clonotype was counted once. The chain carries TRBV15 and TRBJ2-7, with TRBD1 matching 10 bases. The CDR3 runs 14 residues. J gave up 9 bases and V 7 bases, and 12 bases lay outside the gene matches. Germline V CDR1 and CDR2: LNHNV, YYDKDF (reference sequence). The CDR3 loop is CATKKDRGVPGQYF. CDR3 sequence (DNA): TGTGCCACCAAAAAGGACAGGGGGGTTCCTGGGCAGTACTTC.

As concerns this clonotype: A much larger clone lies one base from this, so it may be a read error. The chain is built from TRBV7-6 and TRBJ1-3; D is perhaps TRBD1 (5 bases). CDR1 and CDR2 from the germline V gene are SGHVS and FNYEAQ. CDR3 length: 16 amino acids. CDR3 coding DNA: TGTACCAGCAGCTTAGAAGGGGCCCGCTCTGGAAACACCATATATTTT. This translates into CTSSLEGARSGNTIYF.

This clonotype was detected many times. The rearrangement uses TRBV5-6 and TRBJ1-2; D unclear. With 2 bases removed from V and 8 bases from J, the gap between germline ends came to 10 bases. Germline V CDR1 and CDR2: SGHDT, YYEEEE. The CDR3 runs 12 residues. CDR3 sequence: CASSFGGPGYTF. The CDR3 DNA follows: TGTGCCAGCAGCTTTGGAGGCCCGGGCTACACCTTC.

The chain is built from TRBV2 and TRBJ1-2; D gene ambiguous. This CDR3 contains 16 residues. Germline V gives CDR1 SNHLY, CDR2 FYNNEI. Trimming shortened V by 2 bases and J by 3 bases, and 16 bases separated the two germline ends. This CDR3 is CASSESGRNQHYGYTF. CDR3 bases: TGTGCCAGCAGTGAATCGGGGAGGAACCAGCACTATGGCTACACCTTC.

The sample holds many counts of this clonotype. V usage is TRBV7-6 and J usage is TRBJ2-1, with 15 positions matching TRBD2. The CDR3 spans 16 residues. Germline loops: CDR1 SGHVS, CDR2 FNYEAQ. Trimming cost V 5 bases and J 7 bases; bases outside gene matches: 6. CDR3 nucleotides: TGTGCCAGCAGCCCTCCCGGGACTAGCGGGAGGAATGAGCAGTTCTTC. It is translated as CASSPPGTSGRNEQFF. Drawing the rest from reference TRBV7-6 and TRBJ2-1, the complete variable domain is GAGVSQSPRYKVTKRGQDVALRCDPISGHVSLYWYRQALGQGPEFLTYFNYEAQQDKSGLPNDRFSAERPEGSISTLTIQRTEQRDSAMYRCASSPPGTSGRNEQFFGPGTRLTVL.

This clonotype was found many times. The chain recombines TRBV5-1 with TRBJ2-1; D might be TRBD1 (6 bases). The V end lost 0 bases, the J end lost 9 bases, and 13 bases lay between the germline ends. This CDR3 spans 14 amino acids. In germline, CDR1 is SGHRS, CDR2 YFSETQ. The CDR3 region is CASSLGGLPVEQFF. CDR3 DNA: TGCGCCAGCAGCTTGGGGGGGCTTCCGGTTGAGCAGTTCTTC.

The chain joins TRBV7-2 to TRBJ1-6; D remains ambiguous. The CDR3 covers 14 residues. Germline V gene sequence: CDR1 SGHTA, CDR2 FQGNSA. V lost 5 bases to trimming and J lost 3 bases, with 8 bases between them. CDR3 in DNA: TGTGCCAGCAGCCCGGGCCTCTATAATTCACCCCTCCACTTT. Protein: CASSPGLYNSPLHF.

This clonotype occurred many times. The CDR3 sequence: CASSLGQNTEAFF. CDR3 in DNA: TGTGCCAGCAGCTTAGGCCAGAACACTGAAGCTTTCTTT. The V gene is TRBV27, the J gene TRBJ1-1; no firm D call. The CDR3 sequence is 13 residues long. V was trimmed by 6 bases and J by 1 base, leaving 9 bases between them. Per the germline V gene, CDR1 is MNHEY and CDR2 is SMNVEV (reference sequence).

This clonotype occurred many times. V usage is TRBV14 and J usage is TRBJ1-2, with 12 bases identical to TRBD1. The CDR3 is 16 amino acids. The V and J ends lost 1 base and 7 bases, in that order; junction bases with no gene match: 7. Germline V CDR1 and CDR2: SGHDN, FVKESK. CDR3 amino acids: CASSQVLGQGASGYTF. The CDR3 DNA sequence: TGTGCCAGCAGCCAAGTCCTGGGACAGGGGGCTTCTGGCTACACCTTC. The variable domain in full, with the rest retrieved from reference TRBV14 and TRBJ1-2, is EAGVTQFPSHSVIEKGQTVTLRCDPISGHDNLYWYRRVMGKEIKFLLHFVKESKQDESGMPNNRFLAERTGGTYSTLKVQPAELEDSGVYFCASSQVLGQGASGYTFGSGTRLTVV.